Listed here is a single TCR beta chain. Its target is not known. V lost 7 bases to trimming and J lost 4 bases, with 13 bases between them. The CDR3 totals 13 residues. The sample originates from a study of post-analysis software for immune sequencing data. Study context: Patients with relapsing-remitting, secondary progressive and progressive-relapsing multiple sclerosis courses were all represented.

General observations from the study: A handful of TRBV segments were significantly more frequent in patients than in controls. TRBV5-6, TRBV5-1 and TRBV20-1 were among these segments. In multiple sclerosis, normalized Chao1 diversity was significantly below that of controls.

cDNA libraries for TCR beta contained unique molecular identifiers. About 500,000 cDNA molecules were obtained per 1 to 10 million input T cells. TCRdb called the PCR reads again in MiXCR, with one record for every CDR3 protein. The sample consists of about 540,000 distinct CDR3 sequences, 30% to 40% of them appearing once. The receptor comes from a girl younger than 18 with multiple sclerosis. The chain recombines TRBV12-3 or TRBV12-4 with TRBJ1-2; a possible D gene is TRBD1 (6 bases). Sequencing used blood. CDR3 bases: TGTGCCAGCACCCAAGACAGGTTCTATGGCTACACCTTC. Protein sequence: CASTQDRFYGYTF.